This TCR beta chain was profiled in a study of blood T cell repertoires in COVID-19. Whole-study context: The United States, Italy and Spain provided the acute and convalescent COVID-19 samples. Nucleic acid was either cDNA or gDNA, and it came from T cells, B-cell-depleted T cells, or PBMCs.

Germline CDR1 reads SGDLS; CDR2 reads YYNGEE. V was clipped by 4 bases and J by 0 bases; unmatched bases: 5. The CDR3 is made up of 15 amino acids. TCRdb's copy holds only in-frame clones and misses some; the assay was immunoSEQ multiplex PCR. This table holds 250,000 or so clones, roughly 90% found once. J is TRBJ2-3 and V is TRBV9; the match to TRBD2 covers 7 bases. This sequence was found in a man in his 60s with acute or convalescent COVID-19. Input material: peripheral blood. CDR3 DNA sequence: TGTGCCAGCAGCTACCTAGCGGAAAGCACAGATACGCAGTATTTT. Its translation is CASSYLAESTDTQYF.